The present T cell receptor beta chain was sequenced within a study of blood T cell repertoires in COVID-19. Study-wide context: There were acute and convalescent COVID-19 samples, and they came from the United States, Italy and Spain. The cDNA or gDNA used as material had been derived from T cells, B-cell-depleted T cells, or PBMCs.

The assay was immunoSEQ multiplex PCR, and TCRdb's table has in-frame clones only and misses some. The sample consists of fewer than 250,000 clones, around 84% of them appearing once. CDR3 length: 13 amino acids. Germline V lookup: CDR1 SEHNR, CDR2 FQNEAQ (reference sequence). Trimming pared 1 base from V and 4 bases from J, leaving 7 bases between. This clonotype originated in a human donor in a cohort sampled during active COVID-19. The sequenced sample consisted of peripheral blood. This rearrangement joins TRBV7-9 to TRBJ1-2, with D maybe TRBD1 (5 bases). As DNA, the CDR3 is TGTGCCAGCAGCTTAGACGGGGGCTATGGCTACACCTTC. This codes for CASSLDGGYGYTF. Combining the CDR3 with reference TRBV7-9 and TRBJ1-2 gives the whole variable domain DTGVSQNPRHKITKRGQNVTFRCDPISEHNRLYWYRQTLGQGPEFLTYFQNEAQLEKSRLLSDRFSAERPKGSFSTLEIQRTEQGDSAMYLCASSLDGGYGYTFGSGTRLTVV.